One and the same sample provided the 8 T cell receptor beta chains below, sequenced in a study of human T cells and chemical hapten exposure. From the RACE reads, TCRdb called clonotypes with MiXCR, one entry per CDR3 protein. The sample records about 40,000 distinct CDR3 sequences, about 3.5% being singletons. Time point denoted: patch test 2, 6 weeks after DPC sensitization. Described treatment: therapeutic diphenylcyclopropenone sensitization with weekly scalp DPC. Sequencing used whole blood, obtained in connection with sensitization to the hapten diphenylcyclopropenone (DPC). The receptors here all came from a man aged 35-49 years with alopecia areata. Some clones in this sample may be carry-over from other donors' samples.

Comments on this clonotype: A read error may explain this, as a much larger clone is one base away. The V gene is TRBV20-1, the J gene TRBJ1-4; no clear D. Germline assignment: CDR1 DFQATT and CDR2 SNEGSKA (reference sequence). This CDR3 has 13 residues. Here the CDR3 DNA reads TGCAGTGCTAACAGACCAACTAATAAAAAACTGTTTTTT. Protein: CSANRPTNKKLFF.

The sample holds a few counts of this clonotype. The chain joins TRBV9 to TRBJ2-6; D not certain. This CDR3 contains 19 residues. Germline CDR1 and CDR2: SGDLS and YYNGEE. Trimming left V 0 bases short and J 0 bases short, with 16 bases between. The CDR3 sequence is CASSVGLGPSTSGANVLTF. In DNA form, the CDR3 reads TGTGCCAGCAGCGTAGGTCTCGGGCCCTCCACCTCTGGGGCCAACGTCCTGACTTTC. Full variable domain (outside the CDR3, taken from reference TRBV9 and TRBJ2-6): DSGVTQTPKHLITATGQRVTLRCSPRSGDLSVYWYQQSLDQGLQFLIQYYNGEERAKGNILERFSAQQFPDLHSELNLSSLELGDSALYFCASSVGLGPSTSGANVLTFGAGSRLTVL.

On this clonotype: It may be a read error: a sequence one base away is much more abundant. V gene TRBV10-3 combines with J gene TRBJ1-4; possibly TRBD1 for D (6 bases). The V gene's germline CDR1 is ENHRY and CDR2 SYGVKD. The CDR3 extends over 16 amino acids. DNA for the CDR3: TGTGCCATCATTGAGCCACCAGGGGTTACTAATGAAAAACTGTTTTTT. This gives the protein CAIIEPPGVTNEKLFF.

Ten or more counts support this clonotype. This chain joins TRBV6-5 and TRBJ1-5, with 8 bases fitting TRBD1. Germline trimming cut 6 bases from V and 0 bases from J; bases unmatched to any gene: 4. Germline CDR1 and CDR2: MNHEY and SVGAGI. The CDR3 contains 15 residues. CDR3 in amino acids: CASSRTGNSNQPQHF. The CDR3 bases are TGTGCCAGCAGCCGGACAGGGAATAGCAATCAGCCCCAGCATTTT.

This clonotype was observed many times. The chain joins TRBV24-1 to TRBJ2-2; D is unresolved. The CDR3 is 15 amino acids. V lost 7 bases, J lost 3 bases, and 14 bases lay in between. Germline V lookup: CDR1 KGHDR, CDR2 SFDVKD. The CDR3 sequence: CATRPPGRDTGELFF. In nucleotides, the CDR3 is TGTGCCACCAGACCCCCGGGCCGAGACACCGGGGAGCTGTTTTTT.

This clonotype was recorded at least ten times. The chain couples TRBV7-6 to TRBJ2-3, with TRBD2 matching 7 bases. This CDR3 is built from 16 residues. Per germline, CDR1 SGHVS and CDR2 FNYEAQ. The junction had 9 bases not matched to a gene; V was cut back by 1 base and J by 5 bases. The CDR3 here is CASSLVLAGEVDTQYF. CDR3 sequence (DNA): TGTGCCAGCAGCTTAGTCCTGGCGGGAGAGGTAGATACGCAGTATTTT.

The CDR3 DNA reads as TGTGCCAGCAGTTTAGGCGCAGGGGGCATGGTGAATGAGCAGTTCTTC. Encoded protein: CASSLGAGGMVNEQFF. This chain links TRBV28 with TRBJ2-1; 8 nucleotides align to TRBD1. The CDR3 length is 16 residues. The ends lost 2 bases at V and 7 bases at J; junction bases unmatched: 10. Germline CDR1 and CDR2: MDHEN and SYDVKM.

This clonotype was observed many times. The genes are TRBV28 and TRBJ2-1; D might be TRBD2 (6 bases). The germline V gene has CDR1 MDHEN and CDR2 SYDVKM. V dropped 5 bases and J dropped 8 bases, with 13 bases sitting between them. The CDR3 consists of 13 residues. As DNA, the CDR3 is TGTGCCAGCAGTGTTCCGGCGGGGCATGAGCAGTTCTTC. Its protein product is CASSVPAGHEQFF.